The TCR beta chain described here comes from a study of CD4 and CD8 cells across lung adenocarcinoma regions. One entry per CDR3 protein results from TCRdb running MiXCR on the PCR reads. Of about 3,300 distinct CDR3 sequences listed, roughly 64% are singletons. Localized lung adenocarcinoma, a non-small cell lung cancer, affected the donors. The origin of this receptor is a female donor with lung adenocarcinoma. The CD4 and CD8 labels of this study may be unreliable. The sequenced material came from CD4+ T cells from the margin of a lung tumor.

Here the CDR3 DNA reads TGTGCCAGCAGCCCCGGACGTTACACGATAATCCAAGAGACCCAGTACTTC. Its translation is CASSPGRYTIIQETQYF. V and J are TRBV12-3 or TRBV12-4 and TRBJ2-5; D is uncertain. CDR3 size: 17 residues. V shed 6 bases and J shed 1 base, with 21 bases lying between them.